The sequence of this T cell receptor beta chain was determined in a study of blood T cell repertoires in COVID-19. Across the study: Italy, Spain and the United States were the sources of the convalescent and acute COVID-19 samples. T cells, B-cell-depleted T cells, or PBMCs supplied cDNA or gDNA.

As processed by the authors: Reference gene primer amplification gave nucleated cell count estimates. The protocol was immunoSEQ multiplex PCR, while the TCRdb copy is restricted to in-frame clones and leaves out a portion. V and J calls and clone size are as listed in that table; D and trimming were resolved from the DNA. Of around 260,000 clones in the sample, about 85% were seen once. Source material: peripheral blood. The receptor was isolated from a man in his sixties who had recovered from COVID-19.

The CDR3 sequence: CASSLNRGTEAFF. CDR3 DNA: TGTGCCAGCAGCTTAAACAGGGGAACTGAAGCTTTCTTT. The rearrangement links TRBV11-2 to TRBJ1-1; TRBD1 matches at 7 bases. The V and J ends lost 2 bases and 5 bases, in that order; junction bases with no gene match: 2. The CDR3 length is 13 residues. Germline CDR1 reads SGHAT; CDR2 reads FQNNGV.